This T cell receptor (beta chain) is drawn from a study of regulatory T cells in long-lasting Graves disease. Arm-PCR of CDR3 regions and iRepertoire HTBI primers were used to build TCR beta libraries. MiXCR, applied by TCRdb to the multiplex PCR reads, yields one record per CDR3 protein. This repertoire shows 400,000 to 500,000 distinct CDR3 sequences, 14% found once; its top ten account for approximately 15%. Time point described: newly diagnosed GD, antithyroid drugs for less than 3 months. Extracted RNA from PBMCs served as the source of the TCR library. American Thyroid Association guidelines served as the basis for diagnosing Graves' disease. This clonotype has ten or more counts. V was clipped by 6 bases and J by 0 bases; unmatched bases: 7. The CDR3 is made up of 15 amino acids. From germline, CDR1 is DFQATT and CDR2 SNEGSKA (reference sequence). These data also featured in a second study, about T cells in Graves' hyperthyroidism and ophthalmopathy.

This clonotype was obtained from a woman aged 50 to 60 with Graves disease. The gene calls are TRBV20-1 and TRBJ2-3; TRBD2 matches 9 bases. The sample consisted of peripheral blood mononuclear cells (PBMCs), taken at new diagnosis, from a patient treated with antithyroid drugs. The CDR3 reads CSAEPGLASTDTQYF. The CDR3 DNA reads as TGCAGTGCGGAACCGGGACTAGCTAGCACAGATACGCAGTATTTT.